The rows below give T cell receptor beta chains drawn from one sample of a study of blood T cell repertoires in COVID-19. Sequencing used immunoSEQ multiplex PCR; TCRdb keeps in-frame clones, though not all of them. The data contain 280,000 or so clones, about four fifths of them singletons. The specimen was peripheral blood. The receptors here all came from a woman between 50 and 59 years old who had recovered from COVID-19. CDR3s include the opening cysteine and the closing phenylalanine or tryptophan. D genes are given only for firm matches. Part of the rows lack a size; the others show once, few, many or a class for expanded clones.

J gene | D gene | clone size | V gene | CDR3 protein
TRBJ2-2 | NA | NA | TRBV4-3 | CASSNQAGVNTGELFF
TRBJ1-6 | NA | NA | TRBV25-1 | CASQTTGSSPLHF
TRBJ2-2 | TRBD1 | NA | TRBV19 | CATLGQGFTGELFF
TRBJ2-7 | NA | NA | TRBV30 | CAWSLPGFGSPSYEQYF
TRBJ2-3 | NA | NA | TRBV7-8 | CASISSLGAGVYSTQYF
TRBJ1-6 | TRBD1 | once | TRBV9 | CASSSDRASSYNSPLHF
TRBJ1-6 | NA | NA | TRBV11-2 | CASSFLQDSPLHF
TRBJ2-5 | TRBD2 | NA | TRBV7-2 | CASSLPSGGAVKTQYF
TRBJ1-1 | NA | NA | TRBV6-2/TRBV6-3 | CASSAQGLNTEAFF
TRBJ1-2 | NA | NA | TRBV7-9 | CASSLGDWTYGYTF
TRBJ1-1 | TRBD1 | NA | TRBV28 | CASSRQGRAFF
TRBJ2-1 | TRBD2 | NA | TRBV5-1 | CASSLLVSRGGDEQFF
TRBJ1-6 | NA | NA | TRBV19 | CASGLGQNNSPLHF
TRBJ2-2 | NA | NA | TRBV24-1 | CATSDRTGELFF
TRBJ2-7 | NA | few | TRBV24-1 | CATQSESYEQYF
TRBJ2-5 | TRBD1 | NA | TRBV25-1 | CASSERTGTAQYF
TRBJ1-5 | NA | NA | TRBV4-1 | CASSLIRGGQPQHF
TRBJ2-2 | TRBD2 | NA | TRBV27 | CASSLQGLAGGVTGELFF
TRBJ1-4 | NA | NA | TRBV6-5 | CASRLGSTNEKLFF
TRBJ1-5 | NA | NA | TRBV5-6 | CASRDRTSNQPQHF
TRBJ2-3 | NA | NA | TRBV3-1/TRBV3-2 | CASSHSGGGPSTDTQYF
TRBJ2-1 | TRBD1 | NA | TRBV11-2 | CASSPDRANEQFF
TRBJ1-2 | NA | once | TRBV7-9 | CASSGRGGRVNGYTF
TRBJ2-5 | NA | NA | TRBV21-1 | CASKSVSLETQYF
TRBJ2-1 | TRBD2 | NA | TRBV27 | CASSSGSLAGQFF